Listed below are T cell receptor beta chains from one sample, sequenced in a study of brain T cells in children with intractable seizures. Only in-frame clones appear in the TCRdb table, and some are missing; sequencing was by immunoSEQ multiplex PCR. The sample records 340,000 or so clones, 85% to 95% being singletons. The material sequenced was peripheral blood, taken 5 to 6 months after surgery. These receptors originate from a boy under three years old with tuberous sclerosis and intractable seizures. Both conserved end residues are part of each CDR3. A D gene is named only where the DNA matches it firmly. The size field is filled for only some rows; it gives once, few, many or a size class.

d_call	clone_size	v_call	j_call	cdr3_aa	cdr3_nt
.	.	TRBV5-1	TRBJ2-3	CASSPGGRTDTQYF	TGCGCCAGCAGCCCCGGGGGCCGCACAGATACGCAGTATTTT
.	.	TRBV5-8	TRBJ1-2	CASSLEGPYGYTF	TGTGCCAGCAGCTTGGAGGGCCCCTATGGCTACACCTTC
TRBD1	.	TRBV7-9	TRBJ1-2	CASSLADRVHYGYTF	TGTGCCAGCAGCTTAGCGGACAGGGTTCACTATGGCTACACCTTC
.	once	TRBV9	TRBJ2-2	CASSVALRGDNTPGELFF	TGTGCCAGCAGCGTAGCCCTTCGGGGTGATAACACACCGGGGGAGCTGTTTTTT
TRBD1	.	TRBV7-9	TRBJ1-1	CASRYEQGANTEAFF	TGTGCCAGCAGGTACGAGCAGGGGGCAAACACTGAAGCTTTCTTT
.	once	TRBV28	TRBJ1-5	CASSSGRGASWSNQPQHF	TGTGCCAGCAGTTCGGGCAGGGGCGCTTCTTGGAGCAATCAGCCCCAGCATTTT
TRBD2	.	TRBV11-2	TRBJ2-7	CASSRGGLLSYEQYF	TGTGCCAGCAGCCGGGGGGGACTCCTATCCTACGAGCAGTACTTC
.	.	TRBV9	TRBJ1-1	CASSPQESPMEAFF	TGTGCCAGCAGCCCACAGGAGTCCCCGATGGAAGCTTTCTTT
TRBD1	.	TRBV6-5	TRBJ1-2	CASSYSYRGSGGYTF	TGTGCCAGCAGTTACTCATACAGGGGGTCTGGTGGCTACACCTTC
TRBD1	.	TRBV29-1	TRBJ1-1	CSVSRDRGNTEAFF	TGCAGCGTGTCTCGGGACAGGGGGAACACTGAAGCTTTCTTT
.	.	TRBV7-6	TRBJ1-2	CASSPHSGYGYTF	TGTGCCAGCAGCCCCCATTCGGGCTATGGCTACACCTTC
.	.	TRBV19	TRBJ2-3	CASSLRGRNPSTDTQYF	TGTGCCAGTAGTCTTCGTGGGCGAAATCCTAGCACAGATACGCAGTATTTT
TRBD1	.	TRBV5-6	TRBJ2-4	CASSSTTGGNDWNIQYF	TGTGCCAGCAGCTCGACGACAGGGGGCAATGATTGGAACATTCAGTACTTC
.	.	TRBV27	TRBJ2-7	CASSTRRSSYEQYF	TGTGCCAGCAGTACGCGACGGAGCTCCTACGAGCAGTACTTC
.	once	TRBV19	TRBJ2-5	CAKPTEETQYF	TGTGCCAAACCCACGGAAGAGACCCAGTACTTC
.	once	TRBV7-6	TRBJ2-7	CASSLISPRGRSSYEQYF	TGTGCCAGCAGCTTAATCTCTCCGAGGGGCCGGAGCTCCTACGAGCAGTACTTC
.	.	TRBV3-1/TRBV3-2	TRBJ1-1	CASSQAWTAEAFF	TGTGCCAGCAGCCAAGCATGGACAGCTGAAGCTTTCTTT
.	.	TRBV6-4	TRBJ2-1	CASSPRGLTPGGYYNEQFF	TGTGCCAGCAGTCCCAGAGGACTAACCCCCGGGGGCTATTACAATGAGCAGTTCTTC
.	.	TRBV7-6	TRBJ2-5	CASSLVRGRETQYF	TGTGCCAGCAGCTTAGTACGGGGGAGGGAGACCCAGTACTTC
TRBD1	.	TRBV27	TRBJ2-7	CASSSTGAYEQYF	TGTGCCAGCAGCTCGACAGGGGCCTACGAGCAGTACTTC
.	many	TRBV7-6	TRBJ1-2	CASSLGDYGYTF	TGTGCCAGCAGCTTAGGGGACTATGGCTACACCTTC
.	.	TRBV10-3	TRBJ1-2	CAIRITIGHGYTF	TGTGCCATCAGGATAACGATTGGTCATGGCTACACCTTC
.	.	TRBV28	TRBJ1-2	CASAADGYGYTF	TGTGCCAGCGCTGCGGACGGCTATGGCTACACCTTC
.	.	TRBV9	TRBJ2-1	CASSVDARGTYNEQFF	TGTGCCAGCAGCGTAGACGCGCGGGGAACCTACAATGAGCAGTTCTTC
.	.	TRBV11-3	TRBJ2-1	CASSPATSWNEQFF	TGTGCCAGCAGCCCGGCGACTAGTTGGAATGAGCAGTTCTTC
TRBD1	.	TRBV5-5	TRBJ2-2	CASSSPLTGKNTGELFF	TGTGCCAGCAGCTCGCCCTTGACAGGGAAGAACACCGGGGAGCTGTTTTTT
.	.	TRBV6-5	TRBJ2-3	CASRGAQGRADTQYF	TGTGCCAGCAGGGGGGCCCAGGGACGGGCAGATACGCAGTATTTT
TRBD1	.	TRBV30	TRBJ1-1	CAWSVGTGDTEAFF	TGTGCCTGGAGTGTGGGGACAGGAGACACTGAAGCTTTCTTT
TRBD2	.	TRBV5-1	TRBJ2-3	CASSLVFPTSASSTDTQYF	TGCGCCAGCAGCTTAGTATTCCCAACTAGCGCCTCTAGCACAGATACGCAGTATTTT
.	.	TRBV7-9	TRBJ2-7	CASSFQSTYEQYF	TGTGCCAGCAGCTTTCAAAGTACCTACGAGCAGTACTTC
.	.	TRBV12-3/TRBV12-4	TRBJ2-7	CASSRTPSYEQYF	TGTGCCAGCAGTCGGACCCCTTCCTACGAGCAGTACTTC
.	.	TRBV6-1	TRBJ2-7	CASSEVILERAKGEQYF	TGTGCCAGCAGTGAAGTCATTTTGGAGCGGGCCAAGGGCGAGCAGTACTTC
.	.	TRBV6-5	TRBJ2-3	CASSYGPYDDTQYF	TGTGCCAGCAGTTACGGGCCCTATGACGATACGCAGTATTTT
.	.	TRBV5-8	TRBJ2-3	CASSGSYLTDTQYF	TGTGCCAGTTCCGGATCGTACCTCACAGATACGCAGTATTTT
.	.	TRBV7-9	TRBJ2-1	CASSPGPSSYNEQFF	TGTGCCAGCAGCCCCGGGCCTAGCTCCTACAATGAGCAGTTCTTC
.	.	TRBV6-5	TRBJ1-5	CASSYSINQPQHF	TGTGCCAGCAGTTACTCTATAAATCAGCCCCAGCATTTT
.	.	TRBV6-5	TRBJ2-3	CASSPLGAPDTQYF	TGTGCCAGCAGCCCCCTAGGGGCCCCAGATACGCAGTATTTT
.	.	TRBV18	TRBJ2-2	CASSQVDQGITGELFF	TGTGCCAGCTCACAAGTCGACCAGGGAATCACCGGGGAGCTGTTTTTT
.	once	TRBV7-2	TRBJ1-1	CASSSPGGSNTEAFF	TGTGCCAGCAGCTCCCCCGGGGGGTCGAACACTGAAGCTTTCTTT
TRBD2	.	TRBV28	TRBJ2-7	CASPPAVAGVGYEQYF	TGTGCCAGCCCCCCTGCCGTAGCGGGAGTAGGCTACGAGCAGTACTTC
TRBD2	.	TRBV7-2	TRBJ2-3	CASRPGLAGASTDTQYF	TGTGCCAGCAGGCCAGGACTAGCGGGGGCCAGCACAGATACGCAGTATTTT
.	.	TRBV9	TRBJ1-3	CASTVREGGQNTIYF	TGTGCCAGCACCGTACGGGAGGGAGGCCAAAACACCATATATTTT
.	.	TRBV30	TRBJ2-1	CAWKGTRAGSSYNEQFF	TGTGCCTGGAAAGGAACGAGAGCGGGCAGCTCCTACAATGAGCAGTTCTTC
.	.	TRBV19	TRBJ2-5	CASSIGPDRETQYF	TGTGCCAGTAGTATAGGGCCCGATCGGGAGACCCAGTACTTC
.	.	TRBV10-1	TRBJ2-1	CAKPYGTYNEQFF	TGCGCCAAGCCCTATGGGACCTACAATGAGCAGTTCTTC
TRBD1	.	TRBV5-6	TRBJ1-1	CASSLGTGGRTEAFF	TGTGCCAGCAGCTTGGGGACAGGGGGTAGGACTGAAGCTTTCTTT
.	.	TRBV6-5	TRBJ2-1	CASSYEVGNEQFF	TGTGCCAGCAGCTATGAGGTGGGCAATGAGCAGTTCTTC
TRBD1	.	TRBV2	TRBJ1-2	CASSPGQGAYGYTF	TGTGCCAGCAGTCCAGGACAGGGGGCGTATGGCTACACCTTC
.	.	TRBV24-1	TRBJ1-5	CATSDFGEGLQPQHF	TGTGCCACCAGTGATTTCGGGGAGGGCCTGCAGCCCCAGCATTTT
TRBD1	.	TRBV27	TRBJ1-1	CASSSLTGGGTEAFF	TGTGCCAGCAGTTCTCTGACAGGGGGAGGCACTGAAGCTTTCTTT
.	.	TRBV30	TRBJ1-1	CAWIDGNTEAFF	TGTGCCTGGATCGACGGTAACACTGAAGCTTTCTTT